This T cell receptor beta chain was observed in a study of blood T cell repertoires in COVID-19. TCRdb's copy holds only in-frame clones and misses some; the assay was immunoSEQ multiplex PCR. The data hold under 150,000 clones, with around 83% observed a single time. Cohort 3 donors counted as recovered after two negative PCRs, clearance, or resolved symptoms. Sequences were obtained from PBMCs or T cells enriched from blood (not recorded which). This receptor was obtained from a man aged 30-40 years who had recovered from COVID-19.

This CDR3 is CASSPRDTEAFF. For the CDR3, the DNA is TGTGCCAGCAGCCCCCGGGACACTGAAGCTTTCTTT. This sequence joins TRBV11-3 and TRBJ1-1; D gene ambiguous. The CDR3 is made up of 12 amino acids. Per germline, CDR1 SGHNT and CDR2 YENEEA. The V gene lost 5 bases and the J gene lost 3 bases, with 7 bases spanning the gap.